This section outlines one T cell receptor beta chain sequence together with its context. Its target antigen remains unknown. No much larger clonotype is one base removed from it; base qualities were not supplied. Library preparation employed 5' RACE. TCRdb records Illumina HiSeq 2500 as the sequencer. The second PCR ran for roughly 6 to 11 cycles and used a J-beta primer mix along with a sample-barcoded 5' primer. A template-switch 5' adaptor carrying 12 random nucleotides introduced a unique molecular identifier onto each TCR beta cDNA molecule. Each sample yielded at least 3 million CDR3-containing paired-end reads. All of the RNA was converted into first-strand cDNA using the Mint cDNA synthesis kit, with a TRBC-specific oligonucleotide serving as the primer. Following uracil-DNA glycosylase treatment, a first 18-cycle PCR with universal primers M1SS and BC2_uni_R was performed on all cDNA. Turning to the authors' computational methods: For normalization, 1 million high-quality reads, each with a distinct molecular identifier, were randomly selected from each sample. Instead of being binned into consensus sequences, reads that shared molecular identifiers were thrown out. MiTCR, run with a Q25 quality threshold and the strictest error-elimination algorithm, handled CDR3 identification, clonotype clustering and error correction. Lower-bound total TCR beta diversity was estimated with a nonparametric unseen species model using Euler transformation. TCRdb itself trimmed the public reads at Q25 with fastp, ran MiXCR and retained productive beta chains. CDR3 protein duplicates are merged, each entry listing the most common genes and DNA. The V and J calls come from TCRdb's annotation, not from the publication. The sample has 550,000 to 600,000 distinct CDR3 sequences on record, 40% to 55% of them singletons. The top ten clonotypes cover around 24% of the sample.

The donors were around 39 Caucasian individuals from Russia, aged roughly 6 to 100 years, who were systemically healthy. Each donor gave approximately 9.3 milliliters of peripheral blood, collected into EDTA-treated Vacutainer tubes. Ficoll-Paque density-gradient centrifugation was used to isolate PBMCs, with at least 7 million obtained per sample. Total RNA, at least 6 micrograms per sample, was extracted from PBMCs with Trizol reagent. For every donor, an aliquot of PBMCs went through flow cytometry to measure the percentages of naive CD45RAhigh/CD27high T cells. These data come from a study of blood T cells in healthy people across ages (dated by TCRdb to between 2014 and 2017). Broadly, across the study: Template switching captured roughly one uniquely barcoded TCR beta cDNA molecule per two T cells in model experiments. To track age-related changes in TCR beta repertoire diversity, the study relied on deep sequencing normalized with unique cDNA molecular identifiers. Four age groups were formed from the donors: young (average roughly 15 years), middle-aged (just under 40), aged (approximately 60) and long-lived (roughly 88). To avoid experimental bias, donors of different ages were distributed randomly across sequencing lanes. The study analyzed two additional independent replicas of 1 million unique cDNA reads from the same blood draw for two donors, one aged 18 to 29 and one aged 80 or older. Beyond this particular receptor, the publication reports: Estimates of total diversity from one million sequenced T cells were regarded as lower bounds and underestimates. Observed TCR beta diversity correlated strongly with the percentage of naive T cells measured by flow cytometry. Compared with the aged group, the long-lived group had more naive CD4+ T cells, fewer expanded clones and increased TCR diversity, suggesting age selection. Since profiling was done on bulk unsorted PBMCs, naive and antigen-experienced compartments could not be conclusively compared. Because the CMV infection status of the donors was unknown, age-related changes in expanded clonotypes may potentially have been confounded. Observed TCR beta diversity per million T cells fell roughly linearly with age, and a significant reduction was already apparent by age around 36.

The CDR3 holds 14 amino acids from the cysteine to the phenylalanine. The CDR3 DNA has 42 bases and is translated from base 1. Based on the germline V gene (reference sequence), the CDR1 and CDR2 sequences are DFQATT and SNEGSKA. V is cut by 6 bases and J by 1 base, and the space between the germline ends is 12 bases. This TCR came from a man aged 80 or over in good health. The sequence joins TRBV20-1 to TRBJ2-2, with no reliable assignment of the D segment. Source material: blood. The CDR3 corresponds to CSANNWGNTGELFF. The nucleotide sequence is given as TGCAGTGCCAACAATTGGGGGAACACCGGGGAGCTGTTTTTT.